The T cell receptor beta chain described here comes from a study of OX40 agonist ivuxolimab in advanced cancers. The overall study: Patients achieving partial responses numbered three: one hepatocellular carcinoma case and two cutaneous melanoma cases.

As concerns this clone: Its antigen is not identified.

The CDR3 is made up of 12 amino acids. V was cut by 7 bases and J by 5 bases, with 6 bases left in between. The germline CDR1 and CDR2 sequences are MNHEY and SVGAGI. Findings and limits, study-wide: Expanded peripheral T-cell antigen specificity went undetermined.

Patients with a history of autoimmune disease or on systemic immunosuppression were excluded. Data came from immunoSEQ multiplex PCR; TCRdb stores just in-frame clones and leaves some out. This sample has about 77,000 clones, with over 75% found just once. The sequence came from an adult with an advanced solid tumor such as melanoma, head and neck, liver or kidney cancer. The chain employs TRBV6-5 and TRBJ1-6; D remains ambiguous. Source: CD4+ or CD8+ T cells sorted from blood, taken in a trial of the OX40 agonist ivuxolimab. Here the CDR3 reads CASTYDNSPLHF. CDR3 coding DNA: TGTGCCAGCACCTACGATAATTCACCCCTCCACTTT.